These T cell receptor beta chains were read from a single sample in a study of T cells after yellow fever vaccination. MiXCR, run by TCRdb on the 5' RACE reads, gives a single entry per CDR3 protein. The sample lists about 630,000 distinct CDR3 sequences, 12% occurring once. Sequencing was performed on PBMCs, taken on the day of the yellow fever booster vaccination. The source is a man aged 30-40 years who received the YFV17D yellow fever vaccine. The CDR3 runs from the conserved cysteine through the conserved F or W. A D gene is named only where the DNA matches it firmly. Clone size is stated in some rows and not others, as once, few, many or a class when expanded.

j_call: TRBJ2-7
v_call: TRBV9
clone_size: few
d_call: TRBD2
cdr3_nt: TGTGCCAGCAGCGTAGCTTCGGGGGGCGAGCAGTACTTC
cdr3_aa: CASSVASGGEQYF

j_call: TRBJ1-4
v_call: TRBV6-5
clone_size: few
d_call: .
cdr3_nt: TGTGCCAGCAGTTACTCCCGGAGCGGTAATGAAAAACTGTTTTTT
cdr3_aa: CASSYSRSGNEKLFF

j_call: TRBJ2-3
v_call: TRBV10-3
clone_size: few
d_call: TRBD2
cdr3_nt: TGTGCCATCAGTCTAGCGGGAGGAGATACGCAGTATTTT
cdr3_aa: CAISLAGGDTQYF

j_call: TRBJ2-5
v_call: TRBV18
clone_size: few
d_call: .
cdr3_nt: TGTGCCAGCTCACCATACGGGCAGAAAGAGACCCAGTACTTC
cdr3_aa: CASSPYGQKETQYF

j_call: TRBJ2-1
v_call: TRBV10-2
clone_size: few
d_call: .
cdr3_nt: TGCGCCAGCAGTAAAGCCGGGTCCCTTGAAGGTTATGAGCAGTTCTTC
cdr3_aa: CASSKAGSLEGYEQFF

j_call: TRBJ2-4
v_call: TRBV4-3
clone_size: few
d_call: .
cdr3_nt: TGCGCCAGCAGCCAAGCTTCAGGGGGGCGAGCCAAAAACATTCAGTACTTC
cdr3_aa: CASSQASGGRAKNIQYF

j_call: TRBJ2-5
v_call: TRBV7-6
clone_size: .
d_call: .
cdr3_nt: TGTGCCAGCAGCTTAGTTGGTAGCAAGGAGACCCAGTACTTC
cdr3_aa: CASSLVGSKETQYF

j_call: TRBJ2-7
v_call: TRBV6-2/TRBV6-3
clone_size: many
d_call: TRBD2
cdr3_nt: TGTGCCAGCAGTCTACTTACGGGAGGACCCTACGAGCAGTACTTC
cdr3_aa: CASSLLTGGPYEQYF

j_call: TRBJ2-2
v_call: TRBV20-1
clone_size: .
d_call: TRBD2
cdr3_nt: TGCAGTGCTAGGGGACTAGCGGGAGCGGCCGGGGAGCTGTTTTTT
cdr3_aa: CSARGLAGAAGELFF

j_call: TRBJ1-2
v_call: TRBV29-1
clone_size: .
d_call: TRBD1
cdr3_nt: TGCAGCGTTGAGGAACCGGGACAGGGGGCGCGTGGCTACACCTTC
cdr3_aa: CSVEEPGQGARGYTF

j_call: TRBJ1-5
v_call: TRBV6-2/TRBV6-3
clone_size: many
d_call: .
cdr3_nt: TGTGCCAGCAGTCCAGGGTCGGGTCAGCCCCAGCATTTT
cdr3_aa: CASSPGSGQPQHF

j_call: TRBJ1-1
v_call: TRBV19
clone_size: .
d_call: .
cdr3_nt: TGTGCCAGTAGTATCTCCGGGAGCACTGAAGCTTTCTTT
cdr3_aa: CASSISGSTEAFF

j_call: TRBJ2-7
v_call: TRBV20-1
clone_size: few
d_call: .
cdr3_nt: TGCAGTGCTAGAGATCGGAGGGCGGTCTACGGGCAGTACTTC
cdr3_aa: CSARDRRAVYGQYF

j_call: TRBJ2-5
v_call: TRBV20-1
clone_size: .
d_call: .
cdr3_nt: TGCAGTGCTAGTCCACACAAGACCCAGTACTTC
cdr3_aa: CSASPHKTQYF

j_call: TRBJ2-2
v_call: TRBV11-3
clone_size: .
d_call: .
cdr3_nt: TGTGCCAGCAGCCAACAGGGCTCCGGGGAGCTGTTTTTT
cdr3_aa: CASSQQGSGELFF

j_call: TRBJ2-2
v_call: TRBV20-1
clone_size: .
d_call: .
cdr3_nt: TGCAGTGCTAGTTTGGGAGTTGGGACCGGGGAGCTGTTTTTT
cdr3_aa: CSASLGVGTGELFF

j_call: TRBJ2-7
v_call: TRBV19
clone_size: .
d_call: TRBD2
cdr3_nt: TGTGCCAGTAGTATAGTGGCGGGAGCTAGCTACGAGCAGTACTTC
cdr3_aa: CASSIVAGASYEQYF

j_call: TRBJ2-5
v_call: TRBV25-1
clone_size: .
d_call: .
cdr3_nt: TGTGCCAGCATGGGATACGTAATCCAAGAGACCCAGTACTTC
cdr3_aa: CASMGYVIQETQYF

j_call: TRBJ2-5
v_call: TRBV18
clone_size: many
d_call: .
cdr3_nt: TGTGCCAGCTCACCACGGAACCAAGAGACCCAGTACTTC
cdr3_aa: CASSPRNQETQYF

j_call: TRBJ2-7
v_call: TRBV6-1
clone_size: few
d_call: TRBD2
cdr3_nt: TGTGCCAGCAGTGAAGCCGGGACTAGCGGGGGGGAGCAGTACTTC
cdr3_aa: CASSEAGTSGGEQYF

j_call: TRBJ1-2
v_call: TRBV15
clone_size: few
d_call: .
cdr3_nt: TGTGCCACCAGCAGAGCCTTGGGACACGCCGTCTTC
cdr3_aa: CATSRALGHAVF

j_call: TRBJ2-1
v_call: TRBV20-1
clone_size: few
d_call: .
cdr3_nt: TGCAGTGCTAGAGACCAGAAGGGGCGACTAGCCTACAATGAGCAGTTCTTC
cdr3_aa: CSARDQKGRLAYNEQFF

j_call: TRBJ2-2
v_call: TRBV5-1
clone_size: .
d_call: .
cdr3_nt: TGCGCCAGCAGCTGGTCCCAAACCGGGGAGCTGTTTTTT
cdr3_aa: CASSWSQTGELFF

j_call: TRBJ2-4
v_call: TRBV9
clone_size: .
d_call: .
cdr3_nt: TGTGCCAGCAGCGCAAAAGGACTGACGGACATTCAGTACTTC
cdr3_aa: CASSAKGLTDIQYF

j_call: TRBJ2-5
v_call: TRBV18
clone_size: .
d_call: TRBD2
cdr3_nt: TGTGCCAGCGGACCACTAGCGGGGCTCCAAGAGACCCAGTACTTC
cdr3_aa: CASGPLAGLQETQYF

j_call: TRBJ2-3
v_call: TRBV7-2
clone_size: few
d_call: TRBD2
cdr3_nt: TGTGCCAGCAGCTTGGCCCCGATGGGGGGGGGTTCAGATACGCAGTATTTT
cdr3_aa: CASSLAPMGGGSDTQYF

j_call: TRBJ2-3
v_call: TRBV5-1
clone_size: few
d_call: .
cdr3_nt: TGCGCCAGCAGCTTCGGCGCGGGACTCGACACAGATACGCAGTATTTT
cdr3_aa: CASSFGAGLDTDTQYF

j_call: TRBJ2-4
v_call: TRBV7-9
clone_size: few
d_call: .
cdr3_nt: TGTGCCAGCGGCTCAGTGGGGGTAGCCAAAAACATTCAGTACTTC
cdr3_aa: CASGSVGVAKNIQYF

j_call: TRBJ2-7
v_call: TRBV5-1
clone_size: few
d_call: TRBD2
cdr3_nt: TGCGCCAGCAGCTTTGCAGCGGGAGCCAACGAGCAGTACTTC
cdr3_aa: CASSFAAGANEQYF

j_call: TRBJ2-3
v_call: TRBV18
clone_size: .
d_call: .
cdr3_nt: TGTGCCAGCTCACCACGACAGAGGTCGGCAGATACGCAGTATTTT
cdr3_aa: CASSPRQRSADTQYF

j_call: TRBJ2-1
v_call: TRBV6-1
clone_size: once
d_call: TRBD2
cdr3_nt: TGTGCCAGCAGTGTACGGGGTAGCGGGAGGGGCAATGAGCAGTTCTTC
cdr3_aa: CASSVRGSGRGNEQFF

j_call: TRBJ2-1
v_call: TRBV15
clone_size: .
d_call: .
cdr3_nt: TGTGCCAGCGGCTTTGGGCTCGGGGGTGGCTACAATGAGCAGTTCTTC
cdr3_aa: CASGFGLGGGYNEQFF

j_call: TRBJ2-3
v_call: TRBV6-2/TRBV6-3
clone_size: few
d_call: .
cdr3_nt: TGTGCCAGCCAGGAGAGCGGGTACGGCACAGATACGCAGTATTTT
cdr3_aa: CASQESGYGTDTQYF

j_call: TRBJ2-1
v_call: TRBV11-2
clone_size: .
d_call: TRBD2
cdr3_nt: TGTGCCAGCAGCCCCCCGCGGGAGTACAATGAGCAGTTCTTC
cdr3_aa: CASSPPREYNEQFF

j_call: TRBJ2-7
v_call: TRBV7-8
clone_size: few
d_call: .
cdr3_nt: TGTGCCAGCAGCTCCAAACCCCTGACTTACGAGCAGTACTTC
cdr3_aa: CASSSKPLTYEQYF

j_call: TRBJ2-7
v_call: TRBV6-2/TRBV6-3
clone_size: few
d_call: .
cdr3_nt: TGTGCCAGCCTGGGGGTGAGTGGTACCTACGAGCAGTACTTC
cdr3_aa: CASLGVSGTYEQYF

j_call: TRBJ2-2
v_call: TRBV12-3/TRBV12-4
clone_size: .
d_call: TRBD2
cdr3_nt: TGTGCCAGCAGTGCGATCCTAGCGGGAACAACCGGGGAGCTGTTTTTT
cdr3_aa: CASSAILAGTTGELFF

j_call: TRBJ1-4
v_call: TRBV5-5
clone_size: few
d_call: TRBD1
cdr3_nt: TGTGCCAGCAGCTCCAACACAGGGGGAGGGAATGAAAAACTGTTTTTT
cdr3_aa: CASSSNTGGGNEKLFF

j_call: TRBJ2-5
v_call: TRBV7-9
clone_size: .
d_call: TRBD1
cdr3_nt: TGTGCCAGCAGCTCAGGGGACAGGAGTCTTCAAGAGACCCAGTACTTC
cdr3_aa: CASSSGDRSLQETQYF

j_call: TRBJ2-5
v_call: TRBV7-9
clone_size: .
d_call: TRBD1
cdr3_nt: TGTGCCAGCAGCTTAGCATGGGACAGGGGATACCAAGAGACCCAGTACTTC
cdr3_aa: CASSLAWDRGYQETQYF

j_call: TRBJ1-6
v_call: TRBV27
clone_size: .
d_call: .
cdr3_nt: TGTGCCAGCAGTTTATCAATGGGGGATTCACCCCTCCACTTT
cdr3_aa: CASSLSMGDSPLHF

j_call: TRBJ2-5
v_call: TRBV6-1
clone_size: few
d_call: .
cdr3_nt: TGTGCCAGTATGCGGGATGGGGCAATCCAAGAGACCCAGTACTTC
cdr3_aa: CASMRDGAIQETQYF

j_call: TRBJ2-7
v_call: TRBV15
clone_size: .
d_call: TRBD1
cdr3_nt: TGTGCCACCAGCAGTAACCCGGGACAGGTCTACGAGCAGTACTTC
cdr3_aa: CATSSNPGQVYEQYF

j_call: TRBJ2-3
v_call: TRBV7-6
clone_size: many
d_call: .
cdr3_nt: TGTGCCAGCAGCGTGTGGGTGAGGGATACGCAGTATTTT
cdr3_aa: CASSVWVRDTQYF

j_call: TRBJ2-1
v_call: TRBV10-1
clone_size: few
d_call: .
cdr3_nt: TGCGCCAGCAGTGATTGGGGCTTAACTGGCAATGAGCAGTTCTTC
cdr3_aa: CASSDWGLTGNEQFF

j_call: TRBJ1-1
v_call: TRBV5-5
clone_size: few
d_call: .
cdr3_nt: TGTGCCAGCAGCCTGAGGGGCGACGAAGCTTTCTTT
cdr3_aa: CASSLRGDEAFF

j_call: TRBJ2-7
v_call: TRBV30
clone_size: few
d_call: .
cdr3_nt: TGTGCCTGGAGTGTACAAGGACCTACCTCCTACGAGCAGTACTTC
cdr3_aa: CAWSVQGPTSYEQYF

j_call: TRBJ2-7
v_call: TRBV28
clone_size: few
d_call: .
cdr3_nt: TGTGCCAGCAGTTTTCCCCCGGGGGACGGCTACGAGCAGTACTTC
cdr3_aa: CASSFPPGDGYEQYF

j_call: TRBJ2-5
v_call: TRBV24-1
clone_size: many
d_call: .
cdr3_nt: TGTGCCACCCAGAATCAAGAGACCCAGTACTTC
cdr3_aa: CATQNQETQYF

j_call: TRBJ1-3
v_call: TRBV20-1
clone_size: few
d_call: .
cdr3_nt: TGCAGTGCCCAACCGACAGAAGGTGTTGGAAACACCATATATTTT
cdr3_aa: CSAQPTEGVGNTIYF

j_call: TRBJ1-5
v_call: TRBV19
clone_size: .
d_call: .
cdr3_nt: TGTGCCAGTAGTGGTCAGGGTCGTCAGCCCCAGCATTTT
cdr3_aa: CASSGQGRQPQHF

j_call: TRBJ2-5
v_call: TRBV18
clone_size: many
d_call: .
cdr3_nt: TGTGCCAGCTCGGGCGGGTCGCAAGAGACCCAGTACTTC
cdr3_aa: CASSGGSQETQYF

j_call: TRBJ2-1
v_call: TRBV20-1
clone_size: .
d_call: .
cdr3_nt: TGCAGTGCTATACAGGTCCTCAAATACAATGAGCAGTTCTTC
cdr3_aa: CSAIQVLKYNEQFF

j_call: TRBJ2-7
v_call: TRBV20-1
clone_size: few
d_call: TRBD2
cdr3_nt: TGCAGTGCTAGAGGGGGACTAGCGGGAGGTAATACGTACGAGCAGTACTTC
cdr3_aa: CSARGGLAGGNTYEQYF

j_call: TRBJ2-3
v_call: TRBV12-3/TRBV12-4
clone_size: few
d_call: .
cdr3_nt: TGTGCCAGCAGTTTCCAGAGAAGGGGCACAGATACGCAGTATTTT
cdr3_aa: CASSFQRRGTDTQYF

j_call: TRBJ2-7
v_call: TRBV29-1
clone_size: few
d_call: .
cdr3_nt: TGCAGCGTTGAAGAACTAACAACGGGGGGCTCCGAGCAGTACTTC
cdr3_aa: CSVEELTTGGSEQYF

j_call: TRBJ2-4
v_call: TRBV7-2
clone_size: few
d_call: .
cdr3_nt: TGTGCCAGCAGCTTAGTTGGCATCGGGAGTGCCAAAAACATTCAGTACTTC
cdr3_aa: CASSLVGIGSAKNIQYF

j_call: TRBJ2-7
v_call: TRBV20-1
clone_size: few
d_call: TRBD2
cdr3_nt: TGCAGTGCTAGAGGGGACTATCTCGAGCAGTACTTC
cdr3_aa: CSARGDYLEQYF